Listed below are T cell receptor beta chains from one sample, sequenced in a study of regulatory T cells in long-lasting Graves disease. A single record per CDR3 protein comes from TCRdb applying MiXCR to the multiplex PCR reads. The table shows about 660,000 distinct CDR3 sequences, with around 30% occurring only once. Sequencing was performed on peripheral blood mononuclear cells (PBMCs), taken when the disease was refractory, from a patient treated with antithyroid drugs. These receptor sequences come from a female donor with Graves disease. Each CDR3 is given with its conserved first and last residue. D genes are given only for firm matches. Clone sizes are given selectively: once, few, many, or a class where the clone is expanded.

D gene	V gene	clone size	J gene	CDR3 length	CDR3 DNA	CDR3 protein
TRBD1	TRBV29-1	NA	TRBJ1-1	14	TGCAGCGTACAATCGACAGGGTATGTCACTGAAGCTTTCTTT	CSVQSTGYVTEAFF
NA	TRBV12-5	NA	TRBJ2-7	11	TGTGCTAGTGGTTTAGCCCACGAGCAGTACTTC	CASGLAHEQYF
TRBD2	TRBV6-1	NA	TRBJ2-7	14	TGTGCCAGCAGTGAATCCGGACTAGCGGGGAGGCAGTACTTC	CASSESGLAGRQYF
TRBD1	TRBV3-1	few	TRBJ1-1	15	TGTGCCAGCAGCCAAGGGGGACAGGAGAACACTGAAGCTTTCTTT	CASSQGGQENTEAFF
NA	TRBV7-3	NA	TRBJ1-2	13	TGTGCCAGCAGCTTCGACTTTAACTATGGCTACACCTTC	CASSFDFNYGYTF
NA	TRBV5-5	few	TRBJ1-5	17	TGTGCCAGCAGCCTGGAAGGTCGTAGGGGCAATAATCAGCCCCAGCATTTT	CASSLEGRRGNNQPQHF
NA	TRBV15	NA	TRBJ2-5	12	TGTGCCACCAGCAGGGGCCTAGAGACCCAGTACTTC	CATSRGLETQYF
NA	TRBV10-3	NA	TRBJ1-1	15	TGTGCCATCAGCACTCGGGACGCTGGAGGCACTGAAGCTTTCTTT	CAISTRDAGGTEAFF
NA	TRBV29-1	NA	TRBJ2-5	13	TGCAGCGTGCTAGGAGGGAGAGACGAGACCCAGTACTTC	CSVLGGRDETQYF
TRBD2	TRBV2	many	TRBJ2-7	15	TGTGCCAGCAGTGTACTAGCGGAGGGGGCCTACGAGCAGTACTTC	CASSVLAEGAYEQYF
NA	TRBV6-1	many	TRBJ1-2	13	TGTGCCAGCAGTGAAACCCTTTCGGGTGGCTACACCTTC	CASSETLSGGYTF
TRBD1	TRBV19	few	TRBJ1-5	14	TGTGCCAGTAGTATCCCAGACAGGGATCAGCCCCAGCATTTT	CASSIPDRDQPQHF
TRBD1	TRBV12-3/TRBV12-4	NA	TRBJ1-6	14	TGTGCCAGCACCCGACAGGGGACTTCTTCACCCCTCCACTTT	CASTRQGTSSPLHF
NA	TRBV10-3	NA	TRBJ1-1	14	TGTGCCATCAGGCCAGGACGGAAGAACACTGAAGCTTTCTTT	CAIRPGRKNTEAFF
TRBD1	TRBV25-1	NA	TRBJ1-2	14	TGTGCCAGCGCTACAGACAGGGGAGCCTATGGCTACACCTTC	CASATDRGAYGYTF
TRBD1	TRBV20-1	few	TRBJ1-2	13	TGCAGTGCGGGGGACAGGGAGAGAGGTGGCTACACCTTC	CSAGDRERGGYTF
TRBD2	TRBV6-2/TRBV6-3	few	TRBJ2-7	16	TGTGCCAGCAGTTCGGGGGGTGAACTCCATTCCTACGAGCAGTACTTC	CASSSGGELHSYEQYF
TRBD1	TRBV20-1	NA	TRBJ2-7	12	TGCAGTGCACAACAGACAGGGGGCGAGCAGTACTTC	CSAQQTGGEQYF
NA	TRBV7-9	NA	TRBJ2-1	13	TGTGCCATCCTCCTTGACGGACACAATGAGCAGTTCTTC	CAILLDGHNEQFF
TRBD2	TRBV11-2	few	TRBJ2-4	15	TGTGCCAGCAGCTTAGAAATTAGCGGGAGGGACATTCAGTACTTC	CASSLEISGRDIQYF